This TCR beta chain originates from a study of shared clonotypes between healthy human individuals. CDR1 LNHDA and CDR2 SQIVND come from the germline V gene (reference sequence). The CDR3 totals 14 residues. The V and J ends lost 5 bases and 3 bases respectively, with 11 bases between them. Libraries were prepared by immunoSEQ multiplex PCR; TCRdb keeps only in-frame clonotypes and omits some of them. The repertoire holds about 2.5 million clones, with 80% to 95% as singletons. The clonotype was recovered from a man aged 18 to 30 in good health. Some clones in this sample may be carry-over from other donors' samples. The source material was naive CD4+ T cells from PBMCs. Subset indicated: CD45RA+ positively selected. The chain uses TRBV19 and TRBJ2-1; maybe TRBD2 (6 bases). The CDR3 spells CASSPGGIYNEQFF. DNA for the CDR3: TGTGCCAGTAGTCCCGGGGGAATCTACAATGAGCAGTTCTTC.